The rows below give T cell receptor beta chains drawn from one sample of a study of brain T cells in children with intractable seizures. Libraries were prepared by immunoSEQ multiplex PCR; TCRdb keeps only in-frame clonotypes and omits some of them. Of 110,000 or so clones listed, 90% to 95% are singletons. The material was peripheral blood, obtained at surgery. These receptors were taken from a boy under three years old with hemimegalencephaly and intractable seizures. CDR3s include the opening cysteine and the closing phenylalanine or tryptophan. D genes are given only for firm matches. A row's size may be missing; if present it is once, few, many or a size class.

CATSRSPRREGGEQYF | TGTGCCACCAGCAGATCCCCCCGGCGGGAAGGGGGCGAGCAGTACTTC | TRBJ2-7 | NA | TRBV15 | 16 | NA
CAISDWQGGGGNTIYF | TGTGCCATCAGTGACTGGCAGGGAGGAGGGGGAAACACCATATATTTT | TRBJ1-3 | NA | TRBV10-3 | 16 | NA
CASSWTSGTSYEQYF | TGTGCCAGCAGTTGGACTAGCGGGACATCCTACGAGCAGTACTTC | TRBJ2-7 | NA | TRBV27 | 15 | TRBD2
CASSLASEQFF | TGTGCCAGCAGCCTAGCGAGTGAGCAGTTCTTC | TRBJ2-1 | once | TRBV13 | 11 | NA
CASSDRRITEAFF | TGTGCCAGCAGCGACAGGAGGATCACTGAAGCTTTCTTT | TRBJ1-1 | NA | TRBV6-5 | 13 | NA
CASSYKYNSPLHF | TGTGCCAGCAGTTACAAATATAATTCACCCCTCCACTTT | TRBJ1-6 | NA | TRBV6-2/TRBV6-3 | 13 | NA
CARVRTRAVLADTQYF | TGTGCCAGGGTCAGAACTAGGGCCGTCCTTGCAGATACGCAGTATTTT | TRBJ2-3 | NA | TRBV2 | 16 | NA
CASSLEGRAYSYNSPLHF | TGTGCCAGCAGCTTAGAGGGCAGGGCCTACTCCTATAATTCACCCCTCCACTTT | TRBJ1-6 | NA | TRBV11-2 | 18 | NA
CATSRGGTGHPSTDTQYF | TGTGCCACCAGCAGAGGGGGGACAGGACATCCTAGCACAGATACGCAGTATTTT | TRBJ2-3 | NA | TRBV15 | 18 | TRBD1
CASSRQQGGNEQYF | TGCGCCAGCAGCCGCCAACAGGGAGGTAACGAGCAGTACTTC | TRBJ2-7 | NA | TRBV4-1 | 14 | NA
CATTFNPNNSPLHF | TGTGCCACTACTTTTAATCCCAATAATTCACCCCTCCACTTT | TRBJ1-6 | NA | TRBV19 | 14 | NA
CASSKVRPNTGELFF | TGTGCCAGTAGTAAGGTCCGGCCGAACACCGGGGAGCTGTTTTTT | TRBJ2-2 | once | TRBV19 | 15 | NA
CASSLVGDPTNYGYTF | TGTGCCAGCTCACTGGTAGGGGATCCTACTAACTATGGCTACACCTTC | TRBJ1-2 | NA | TRBV18 | 16 | NA